These 6 T cell receptor beta chains share one sample of origin, sequenced in a study of T cell responses to AZD1222 COVID-19 vaccine. Clones were sequenced by immunoSEQ multiplex PCR, and TCRdb holds only the in-frame ones, with some missing. The table has 100,000 or so clones, 84% seen once. This specimen consisted of peripheral blood, obtained on day 0 of AZD1222 vaccination. Every receptor here comes from an adult in good health.

In its sample, this clone was seen once. J is TRBJ2-7 and V is TRBV6-6, with a tentative D call TRBD1 (5 bases). V lost 4 bases, J lost 5 bases, and 6 bases lay in between. This CDR3 is built from 11 residues. Germline assignment: CDR1 MNHNY and CDR2 SVGAGI (reference sequence). This CDR3 reads CASSSDNEQYF. The CDR3 nucleotides read TGTGCCAGCAGTTCGGACAACGAGCAGTACTTC.

In this sample, this clone turned up once. The chain has TRBV2 and TRBJ2-2; D ambiguous. The CDR3 extends over 15 amino acids. V was clipped by 6 bases and J by 2 bases, with 13 bases between them. Germline V CDR1 and CDR2: SNHLY, FYNNEI. CDR3 sequence reads: CASRPGSTNTGELFF. Here the CDR3 DNA reads TGTGCCAGCAGGCCCGGGTCTACAAACACCGGGGAGCTGTTTTTT.

CDR3 protein: CSVGSRSETQYF. CDR3 in DNA: TGCAGCGTTGGGTCTCGGTCGGAGACCCAGTACTTC. The V gene is TRBV29-1, the J gene TRBJ2-5; D uncertain. V lost 4 bases to trimming and J lost 5 bases, with 11 bases between them. CDR3 size: 12 residues. Germline assignment: CDR1 SQVTM and CDR2 ANQGSEA.

The J gene is TRBJ2-7, the V gene TRBV11-3; 11 bases are shared with TRBD2. This CDR3 is 16 amino acids long. Germline-derived CDR1 and CDR2 are SGHNT and YENEEA. V lost 8 bases and J lost 6; bases outside the gene matches: 15. CDR3 loop: CASGVAVTSGIIEQYF. DNA for the CDR3: TGTGCCAGCGGCGTCGCGGTGACTAGCGGGATTATCGAGCAGTACTTC. Full variable domain (outside the CDR3, taken from reference TRBV11-3 and TRBJ2-7): EAGVVQSPRYKIIEKKQPVAFWCNPISGHNTLYWYLQNLGQGPELLIRYENEEAVDDSQLPKDRFSAERLKGVDSTLKIQPAELGDSAVYLCASGVAVTSGIIEQYFGPGTRLTVT.

The DNA for the CDR3 is TGTGCCAGTACCCGGGACCCTTCGGGACAGGGTAAAAACACCATATATTTT. This encodes CASTRDPSGQGKNTIYF. The V and J genes are TRBV19 and TRBJ1-3; 9 bases fit TRBD1. Germline loops: CDR1 LNHDA, CDR2 SQIVND (reference sequence). Unmatched junction bases numbered 16, after V lost 7 bases and J lost 6 bases. This CDR3 contains 17 residues.

This chain joins TRBV30 and TRBJ1-6, with D perhaps TRBD1 (6 bases). Germline values: CDR1 GTSNPN, CDR2 SVGIG (reference sequence). The CDR3 consists of 19 residues. Trimming cost V 0 bases and J 0 bases, with 18 bases left between them. CDR3 region: CAWSVGRGEGSSYNSPLHF. CDR3 bases: TGTGCCTGGAGTGTGGGCAGGGGCGAGGGGAGCTCCTATAATTCACCCCTCCACTTT.